This passage covers 29 T cell receptor beta chains from one sample sequenced in a study of a mutant IDH1 vaccine in newly diagnosed glioma. Produced via immunoSEQ multiplex PCR; TCRdb's table is partial and in-frame only. The sample gives around 60,000 clones, more than 90% of which show up once; over 2.5% is in the top ten. Time point reported: baseline, week 1 (first vaccination visit). Documented treatment: pre-vaccination baseline after standard-of-care therapy. Sequenced here: PBMCs, sampled from a glioma patient treated with radiotherapy, temozolomide or both. The source of these receptors is a man in his forties or fifties with glioma.

This chain connects TRBV6-5 to TRBJ1-4, with D perhaps TRBD1 (5 bases). The germline CDR1 and CDR2 sequences are MNHEY and SVGAGI. The ends were cut back, 5 bases at V and 7 bases at J, with 14 bases in the middle. The CDR3 length is 14 residues. The CDR3 coding sequence is TGTGCCAGCAGTGGAGGCCTGGGGGGTGAAAAACTGTTTTTT. Protein: CASSGGLGGEKLFF.

The chain employs TRBV29-1 and TRBJ1-6, with TRBD1 identical over 9 bases. The CDR3 runs 14 residues. Germline loops: CDR1 SQVTM, CDR2 ANQGSEA. V lost 4 bases, J lost 10 bases, and 8 bases stayed unmatched. CDR3 in DNA: TGCAGCGTTGCTCGGGACAGGGAAGGCTCACCCCTCCACTTT. It is translated as CSVARDREGSPLHF.

The chain couples TRBV19 to TRBJ2-4; 9 positions agree with TRBD1. This CDR3 spans 14 amino acids. J was trimmed by 6 bases and V by 6 bases; bases with no gene match: 6. CDR1 is LNHDA and CDR2 is SQIVND in the germline V gene (reference sequence). The CDR3 spells CASRNRGRLNIQYF. CDR3 bases: TGTGCCAGTAGAAACAGGGGGCGGTTAAACATTCAGTACTTC.

This chain links TRBV19 with TRBJ1-2; D is ambiguous. Germline assignment: CDR1 LNHDA and CDR2 SQIVND (reference sequence). The CDR3 spans 10 residues. V lost 8 bases, J lost 5 bases, and 6 bases lay in between. CDR3 nucleotides: TGTGCCAGTCGAATGTATGGCTACACCTTC. It yields the protein CASRMYGYTF.

The CDR3 DNA is TGTGCCAGCAGCTTAAGGTATTTTGACACTGAAGCTTTCTTT. Amino acid sequence: CASSLRYFDTEAFF. This chain uses TRBV7-2 with TRBJ1-1, with no clear D. This CDR3 has 14 amino acids. The V and J ends lost 2 bases and 3 bases respectively, with 10 bases between them. Germline CDR1 SGHTA, CDR2 FQGNSA.

V is TRBV2 and J is TRBJ1-2; 7 nucleotides agree with TRBD1. The V gene's germline CDR1 is SNHLY and CDR2 FYNNEI. This CDR3 spans 13 amino acids. The ends lost 8 bases at V and 6 bases at J; junction bases unmatched: 9. The CDR3 protein is CASQTGYLDGYTF. The CDR3 DNA is TGTGCCAGCCAGACAGGGTATCTCGATGGCTACACCTTC.

This chain uses TRBV5-4 with TRBJ2-3; 16 positions agree with TRBD2. V shed 4 bases, J shed 8 bases, and the junction held 4 bases outside the gene matches. The CDR3 sequence is 15 residues long. The germline V gene encodes CDR1 SGHNT and CDR2 YYREEE (reference sequence). The CDR3 loop reads CASSLGLAGGSTQYF. CDR3 DNA: TGTGCCAGCAGCCTGGGACTAGCGGGAGGGAGTACGCAGTATTTT.

The chain combines TRBV11-2 with TRBJ2-5; TRBD1 matches at 9 bases. Germline V gene data show CDR1 as SGHAT and CDR2 as FQNNGV. V lost 5 bases to trimming and J lost 4 bases; unmatched junction nucleotides: 5. The CDR3 has 14 residues. For the CDR3, the DNA is TGTGCCAGCAGCCCGACAGGGGGGATAGAGACCCAGTACTTC. Protein product: CASSPTGGIETQYF. The whole variable domain, filled in from reference TRBV11-2 and TRBJ2-5, reads EAGVAQSPRYKIIEKRQSVAFWCNPISGHATLYWYQQILGQGPKLLIQFQNNGVVDDSQLPKDRFSAERLKGVDSTLKIQPAKLEDSAVYLCASSPTGGIETQYFGPGTRLLVL.

This sequence joins TRBV18 and TRBJ1-2; a possible D gene is TRBD1 (5 bases). Trimming cost V 4 bases and J 0 bases, with 18 bases left between them. In germline, CDR1 is KGHSH, CDR2 LQKENI. The CDR3 contains 17 residues. CDR3 region: CASSQRQSGVANYGYTF. DNA of the CDR3: TGTGCCAGCTCACAAAGACAGTCGGGAGTAGCTAACTATGGCTACACCTTC.

This clone was detected only once. The J gene is TRBJ2-7, the V gene TRBV28; D is perhaps TRBD1 (6 bases). The V gene's germline CDR1 is MDHEN and CDR2 SYDVKM. Trimming took 5 bases from V and 1 from J, leaving 18 bases between them. The CDR3 is 16 amino acids. CDR3 bases: TGTGCCAGCAGTCCCACATCACAGGGTGGATCCTACGAGCAGTACTTC. Its protein is CASSPTSQGGSYEQYF.

The rearrangement joins TRBV4-1 to TRBJ2-1; perhaps TRBD1 as D (6 bases). Looked up from germline, CDR1 is MGHRA and CDR2 is YSYEKL. The CDR3 has 13 amino acids. V lost 0 bases to trimming and J lost 13 bases, with 13 bases between them. CDR3: CASSQDRGGRQFF. The CDR3 DNA sequence: TGCGCCAGCAGCCAAGATCGTGGGGGCCGACAGTTCTTC.

The J gene is TRBJ2-2, the V gene TRBV9, with D perhaps matching TRBD2 (6 bases). Deletions cut 0 bases from V and 7 bases from J, with 13 bases between. CDR3 size: 15 residues. The germline V gene encodes CDR1 SGDLS and CDR2 YYNGEE. The CDR3 DNA sequence: TGTGCCAGCAGCGTAGGGCAGGTCGGGGGCGGGGAGCTGTTTTTT. Encoded protein: CASSVGQVGGGELFF.

This clone was seen a few times. The CDR3 DNA reads TGTGCCAGCAGCTTGGGAGCGGGTGAGGACATTCAGTACTTC. Its translation is CASSLGAGEDIQYF. V usage is TRBV5-4 and J usage is TRBJ2-4, with D possibly matching TRBD2 (6 bases). The V end lost 0 bases, the J end lost 8 bases, and 12 bases lay between the germline ends. This CDR3 spans 14 amino acids. Germline CDR1 and CDR2: SGHNT and YYREEE (reference sequence).

On this clone: At one of its ends the junction is not consistent with the germline gene, which may arise from a read error. The rearrangement uses TRBV4-1 and TRBJ1-1; D uncertain. CDR3 length: 14 residues. The germline gives CDR1 MGHRA, CDR2 YSYEKL. This CDR3 is CASSHPPGNTETFF. The CDR3 DNA sequence: TGCGCCAGCAGCCACCCCCCGGGTAACACTGAAACTTTCTTT.

The chain links TRBV5-4 to TRBJ2-3; D is ambiguous. The germline gives CDR1 SGHNT, CDR2 YYREEE (reference sequence). The CDR3 extends over 15 amino acids. The V end was cut by 0 bases, the J end by 0 bases, with 8 bases between. This CDR3 reads CASSLGSSSTDTQYF. CDR3 bases: TGTGCCAGCAGCTTGGGCTCGAGTAGCACAGATACGCAGTATTTT.

This chain uses TRBV5-1 with TRBJ1-1; the D is unclear. The CDR3 runs 15 residues. The V and J ends lost 1 base and 1 base respectively, with 11 bases between them. The V gene's germline CDR1 is SGHRS and CDR2 YFSETQ. The CDR3 bases are TGCGCCAGCAGCTTGACGGCGGGAGGGAACACTGAAGCTTTCTTT. Residues: CASSLTAGGNTEAFF.

The CDR3 protein is CASSYRSSNQPQHF. The CDR3 region has the DNA TGTGCCAGCAGTTACAGGTCTTCCAATCAGCCCCAGCATTTT. J is TRBJ1-5 and V is TRBV6-6, with D unresolved. Per germline, CDR1 MNHNY and CDR2 SVGAGI (reference sequence). CDR3 length: 14 residues. The V and J ends lost 2 bases and 3 bases respectively, with 8 bases between them.

CDR3 amino acids: CASSLGVLETQYF. The CDR3 coding sequence is TGTGCCAGCAGCTTAGGGGTTTTGGAGACCCAGTACTTC. The rearrangement joins TRBV27 to TRBJ2-5, with a tentative D call TRBD1 (5 bases). Per the germline V gene, CDR1 is MNHEY and CDR2 is SMNVEV (reference sequence). CDR3 size: 13 residues. Trimming stripped 6 bases from V and 5 bases from J, with 13 bases between.

The genes are TRBV18 and TRBJ2-5, with D perhaps matching TRBD2 (5 bases). The CDR3 consists of 13 residues. CDR1 and CDR2 from the germline V gene are KGHSH and LQKENI. V was cut by 2 bases and J by 5 bases, with 9 bases left in between. The CDR3 DNA follows: TGTGCCAGCTCACCATCTAGCTCGGAGACCCAGTACTTC. Translation gives CASSPSSSETQYF.

This clone was seen once. The J gene is TRBJ2-7, the V gene TRBV2; D unresolved. There are 12 residues in the CDR3. Germline V CDR1 and CDR2: SNHLY, FYNNEI. V gave up 4 bases and J gave up 3 bases, with 7 bases separating them. The CDR3 sequence is CASSVVFYEQYF. The CDR3 DNA reads TGTGCCAGCAGTGTAGTTTTCTACGAGCAGTACTTC.

This sequence joins TRBV4-3 and TRBJ2-3; D is uncertain. The CDR3 contains 16 residues. Germline CDR1 is LGHNA and CDR2 is YSLEER. Trimming shortened V by 3 bases and J by 0 bases, and 13 bases separated the two germline ends. The CDR3: CASSQTSGSSTDTQYF. DNA for the CDR3: TGCGCCAGCAGCCAGACCTCCGGGTCAAGCACAGATACGCAGTATTTT.

The chain employs TRBV4-1 and TRBJ1-4; D gene unclear. The V end was cut by 2 bases, the J end by 3 bases, with 13 bases between. This CDR3 contains 16 residues. CDR1 and CDR2 (germline): MGHRA, YSYEKL. The CDR3 DNA reads as TGCGCCAGCAGCCAAAGGGAGGGTCGCTCTAATGAAAAACTGTTTTTT. It yields the protein CASSQREGRSNEKLFF.

The J gene is TRBJ2-3, the V gene TRBV9, with 10 positions matching TRBD1. The ends lost 4 bases at V and 5 bases at J; junction bases unmatched: 7. Germline CDR1 reads SGDLS; CDR2 reads YYNGEE. The CDR3 is 15 amino acids. The CDR3 region is CASSHRDRGVDTQYF. The CDR3 DNA is TGTGCCAGCAGCCACCGGGACAGGGGTGTAGATACGCAGTATTTT.

The rearrangement joins TRBV5-1 to TRBJ2-5, with D possibly matching TRBD2 (8 bases). Germline CDR1 and CDR2: SGHRS and YFSETQ. The CDR3 loop spans 19 amino acids. V was pared by 4 bases and J by 5 bases, with 30 bases between. This CDR3 is CASSHPAPGGTALGETQYF. DNA of the CDR3: TGCGCCAGCAGCCACCCTGCCCCGGGGGGGACAGCACTGGGGGAGACCCAGTACTTC.

This clone was picked up one time. The chain joins TRBV29-1 to TRBJ1-2; D remains unclear. Trimming shortened V by 6 bases and J by 6 bases, and 5 bases separated the two germline ends. The CDR3 extends over 9 amino acids. The germline CDR1 and CDR2 sequences are SQVTM and ANQGSEA. This chain's CDR3 is CSVPDGYTF. The CDR3 DNA sequence: TGCAGCGTCCCCGATGGCTACACCTTC.

This clone was detected only once. This chain's CDR3 is CASSSTRTGANVLTF. The CDR3 bases are TGTGCCAGCAGCTCCACAAGGACTGGGGCCAACGTCCTGACTTTC. The chain links TRBV7-9 to TRBJ2-6; D ambiguous. Germline CDR1 SEHNR, CDR2 FQNEAQ (reference sequence). The CDR3 is 15 amino acids. V was cut by 4 bases and J by 2 bases, with 9 bases left in between.

In this sample, this clone turned up once. The chain couples TRBV28 to TRBJ2-5; D is uncertain. V shed 2 bases and J shed 5 bases, with 9 bases lying between them. This CDR3 has 13 amino acids. Germline CDR1 reads MDHEN; CDR2 reads SYDVKM. The CDR3 bases are TGTGCCAGCAGTTTAAAGGGTTTGGAGACCCAGTACTTC. Its protein is CASSLKGLETQYF.

The DNA of the CDR3 is TGTGCCAGCTCACCAGGGCAGACCGGCTATGGCTACACCTTC. Its protein product is CASSPGQTGYGYTF. The chain has TRBV18 and TRBJ1-2, with unresolved D. V shed 2 bases and J shed 4 bases, with 11 bases lying between them. The CDR3 totals 14 residues. CDR1 KGHSH and CDR2 LQKENI come from the germline V gene.

This sequence joins TRBV2 and TRBJ2-1; D gene uncertain. The CDR3 is 13 residues long. The germline V gene encodes CDR1 SNHLY and CDR2 FYNNEI. CDR3 sequence reads: CALIFRPGNEQFF. The CDR3 nucleotides are TGTGCGCTCATTTTCCGTCCTGGTAATGAGCAGTTCTTC.